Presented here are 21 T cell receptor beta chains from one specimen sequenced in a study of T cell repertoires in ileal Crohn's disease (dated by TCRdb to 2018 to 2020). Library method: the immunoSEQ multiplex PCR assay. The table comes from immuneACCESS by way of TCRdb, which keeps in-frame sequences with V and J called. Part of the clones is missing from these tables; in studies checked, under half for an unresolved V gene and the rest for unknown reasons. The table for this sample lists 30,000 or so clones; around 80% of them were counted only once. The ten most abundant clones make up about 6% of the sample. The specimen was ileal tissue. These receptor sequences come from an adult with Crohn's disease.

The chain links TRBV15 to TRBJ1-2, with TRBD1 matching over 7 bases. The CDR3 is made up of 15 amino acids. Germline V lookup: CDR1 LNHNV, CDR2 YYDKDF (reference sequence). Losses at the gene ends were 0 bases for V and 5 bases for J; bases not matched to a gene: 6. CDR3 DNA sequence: TGTGCCACCAGCAGAGATCCAACAGGGGAATATGGCTACACCTTC. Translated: CATSRDPTGEYGYTF.

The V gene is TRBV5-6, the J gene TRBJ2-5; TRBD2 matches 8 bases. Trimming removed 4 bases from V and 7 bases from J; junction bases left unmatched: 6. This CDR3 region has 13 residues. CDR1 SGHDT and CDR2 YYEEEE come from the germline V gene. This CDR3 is CASSRSGGRTQYF. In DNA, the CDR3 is TGTGCCAGCAGCCGAAGCGGGGGAAGGACCCAGTACTTC.

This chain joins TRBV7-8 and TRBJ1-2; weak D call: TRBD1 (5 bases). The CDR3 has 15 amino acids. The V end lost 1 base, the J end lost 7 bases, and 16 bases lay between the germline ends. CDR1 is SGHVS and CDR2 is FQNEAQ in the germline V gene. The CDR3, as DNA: TGTGCCAGCAGCTTAGTTTTGGGGTCCCAGGGTGGCTACACCTTC. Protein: CASSLVLGSQGGYTF.

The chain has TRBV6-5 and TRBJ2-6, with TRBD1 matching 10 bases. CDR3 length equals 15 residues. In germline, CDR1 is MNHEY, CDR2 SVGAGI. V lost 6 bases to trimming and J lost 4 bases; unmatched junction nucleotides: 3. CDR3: CASRGQGSGANVLTF. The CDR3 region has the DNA TGTGCCAGCAGGGGACAGGGGTCCGGGGCCAACGTCCTGACTTTC.

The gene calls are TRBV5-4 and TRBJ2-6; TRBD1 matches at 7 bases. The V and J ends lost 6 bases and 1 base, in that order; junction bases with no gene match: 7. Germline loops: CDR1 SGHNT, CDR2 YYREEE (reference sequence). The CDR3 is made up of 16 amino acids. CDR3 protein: CASTPGQRSGANVLTF. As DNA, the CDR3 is TGTGCCAGCACCCCGGGACAGAGATCTGGGGCCAACGTCCTGACTTTC.

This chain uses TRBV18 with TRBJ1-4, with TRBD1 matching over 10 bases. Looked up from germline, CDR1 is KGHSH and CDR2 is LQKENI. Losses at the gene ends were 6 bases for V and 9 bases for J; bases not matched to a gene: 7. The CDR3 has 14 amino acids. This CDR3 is CASSQGQGDKKLFF. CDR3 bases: TGTGCCAGCTCCCAAGGACAGGGGGATAAAAAACTGTTTTTT.

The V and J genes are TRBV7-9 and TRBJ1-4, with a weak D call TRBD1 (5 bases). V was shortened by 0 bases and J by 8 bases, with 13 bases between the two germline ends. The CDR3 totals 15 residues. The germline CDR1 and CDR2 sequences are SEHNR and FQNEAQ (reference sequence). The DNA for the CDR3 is TGTGCCAGCAGCTTAGCGGGGCTCTTTGGAGAAAAACTGTTTTTT. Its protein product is CASSLAGLFGEKLFF.

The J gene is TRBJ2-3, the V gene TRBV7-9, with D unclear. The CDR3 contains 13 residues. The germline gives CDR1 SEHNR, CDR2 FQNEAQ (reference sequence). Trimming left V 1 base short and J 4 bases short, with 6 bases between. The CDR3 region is CASSLVSSDTQYF. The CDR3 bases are TGTGCCAGCAGCTTAGTCAGTTCAGATACGCAGTATTTT. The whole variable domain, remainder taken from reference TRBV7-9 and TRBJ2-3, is DTGVSQNPRHKITKRGQNVTFRCDPISEHNRLYWYRQTLGQGPEFLTYFQNEAQLEKSRLLSDRFSAERPKGSFSTLEIQRTEQGDSAMYLCASSLVSSDTQYFGPGTRLTVL.

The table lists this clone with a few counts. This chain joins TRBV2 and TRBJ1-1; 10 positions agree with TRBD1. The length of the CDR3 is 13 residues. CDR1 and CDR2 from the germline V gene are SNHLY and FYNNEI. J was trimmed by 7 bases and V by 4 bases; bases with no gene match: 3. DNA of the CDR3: TGTGCCAGCAGTGTTTGGGACAGGGGTGAAGCTTTCTTT. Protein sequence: CASSVWDRGEAFF. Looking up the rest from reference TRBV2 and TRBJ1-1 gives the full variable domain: EPEVTQTPSHQVTQMGQEVILRCVPISNHLYFYWYRQILGQKVEFLVSFYNNEISEKSEIFDDQFSVERPDGSNFTLKIRSTKLEDSAMYFCASSVWDRGEAFFGQGTRLTVV.

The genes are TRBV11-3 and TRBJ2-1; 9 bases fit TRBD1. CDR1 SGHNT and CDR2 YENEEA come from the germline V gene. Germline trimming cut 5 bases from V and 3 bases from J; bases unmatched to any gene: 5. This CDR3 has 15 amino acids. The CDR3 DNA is TGTGCCAGCAGCCCAACGACAGGGGGCTACAATGAGCAGTTCTTC. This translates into CASSPTTGGYNEQFF.

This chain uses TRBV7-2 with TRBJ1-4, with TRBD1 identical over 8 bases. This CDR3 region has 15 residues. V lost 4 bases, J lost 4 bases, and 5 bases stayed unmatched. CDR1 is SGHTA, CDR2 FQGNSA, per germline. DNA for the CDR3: TGTGCCAGCAGCTCCTGGACAGGGCATAATGAAAAACTGTTTTTT. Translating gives CASSSWTGHNEKLFF. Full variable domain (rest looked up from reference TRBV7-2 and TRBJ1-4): GAGVSQSPSNKVTEKGKDVELRCDPISGHTALYWYRQSLGQGLEFLIYFQGNSAPDKSGLPSDRFSAERTGGSVSTLTIQRTQQEDSAVYLCASSSWTGHNEKLFFGSGTQLSVL.

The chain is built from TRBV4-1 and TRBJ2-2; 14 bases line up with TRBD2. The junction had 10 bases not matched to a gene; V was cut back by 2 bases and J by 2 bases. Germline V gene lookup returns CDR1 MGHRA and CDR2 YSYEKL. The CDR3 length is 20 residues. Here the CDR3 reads CASSQLGEGTSGGNTGELFF. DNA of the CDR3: TGCGCCAGCAGCCAACTGGGTGAAGGGACTAGCGGGGGAAACACCGGGGAGCTGTTTTTT.

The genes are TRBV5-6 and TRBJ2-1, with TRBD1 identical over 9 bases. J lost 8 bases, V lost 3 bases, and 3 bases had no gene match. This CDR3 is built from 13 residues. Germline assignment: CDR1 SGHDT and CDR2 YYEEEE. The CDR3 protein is CASSWDRVDEQFF. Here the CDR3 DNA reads TGTGCCAGCAGCTGGGACAGGGTGGATGAGCAGTTCTTC.

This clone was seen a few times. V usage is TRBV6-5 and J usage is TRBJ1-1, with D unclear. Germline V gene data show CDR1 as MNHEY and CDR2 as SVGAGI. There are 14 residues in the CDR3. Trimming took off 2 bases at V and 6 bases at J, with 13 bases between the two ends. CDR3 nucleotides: TGTGCCAGCAGTTACACCGCGGGGAGGGCTGAAGCTTTCTTT. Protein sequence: CASSYTAGRAEAFF.

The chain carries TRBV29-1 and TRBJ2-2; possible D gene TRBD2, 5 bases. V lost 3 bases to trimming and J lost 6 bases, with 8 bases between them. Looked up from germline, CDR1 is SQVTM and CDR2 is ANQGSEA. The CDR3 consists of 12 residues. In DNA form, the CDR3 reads TGCAGCGTTGATGAGGGCGCCGGGGAGCTGTTTTTT. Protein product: CSVDEGAGELFF.

CDR3 in DNA: TGTGCCAGCAGCCAGGGACAGGGCTTCACAGATACGCAGTATTTT. Translating gives CASSQGQGFTDTQYF. The chain combines TRBV9 with TRBJ2-3; 9 bases match TRBD1. This CDR3 comprises 15 residues. Germline values: CDR1 SGDLS, CDR2 YYNGEE. V lost 4 bases to trimming and J lost 2 bases; unmatched junction nucleotides: 5.

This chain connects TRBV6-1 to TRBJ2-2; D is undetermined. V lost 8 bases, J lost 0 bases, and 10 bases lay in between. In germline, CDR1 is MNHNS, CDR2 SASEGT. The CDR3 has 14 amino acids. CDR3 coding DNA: TGTGCCAGCCGCGGCGGAACGAACACCGGGGAGCTGTTTTTT. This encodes CASRGGTNTGELFF.

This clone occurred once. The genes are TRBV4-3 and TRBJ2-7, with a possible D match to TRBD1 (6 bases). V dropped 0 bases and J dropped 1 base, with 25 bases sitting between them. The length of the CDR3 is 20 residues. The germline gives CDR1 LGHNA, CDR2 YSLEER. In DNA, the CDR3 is TGCGCCAGCAGCCAAGATCATTGGGGGCCCCGGGGTAGGGATTCCTACGAGCAGTACTTC. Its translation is CASSQDHWGPRGRDSYEQYF.

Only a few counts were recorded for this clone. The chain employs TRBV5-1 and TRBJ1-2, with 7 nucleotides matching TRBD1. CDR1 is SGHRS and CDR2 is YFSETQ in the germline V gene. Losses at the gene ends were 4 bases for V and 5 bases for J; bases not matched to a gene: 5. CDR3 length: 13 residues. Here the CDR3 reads CASSPTGPYGYTF. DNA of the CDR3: TGCGCCAGCAGCCCGACAGGGCCTTATGGCTACACCTTC.

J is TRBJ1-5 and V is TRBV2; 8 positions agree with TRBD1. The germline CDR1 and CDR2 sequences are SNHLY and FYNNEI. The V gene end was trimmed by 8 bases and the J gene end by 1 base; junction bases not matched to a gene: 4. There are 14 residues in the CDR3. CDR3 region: CASEGQGSNQPQHF. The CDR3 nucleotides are TGTGCCAGCGAAGGACAGGGAAGCAATCAGCCCCAGCATTTT.

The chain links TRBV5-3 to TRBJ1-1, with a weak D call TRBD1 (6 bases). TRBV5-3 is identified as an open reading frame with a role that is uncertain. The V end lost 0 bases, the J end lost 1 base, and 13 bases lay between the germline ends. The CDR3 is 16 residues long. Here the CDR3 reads CARSLVVSRGNTEAFF. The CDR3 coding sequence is TGTGCCAGAAGCTTGGTCGTGTCCAGGGGGAACACTGAAGCTTTCTTT.